One sample yielded the 14 T cell receptor beta chains listed below, sequenced in a study of OX40 agonist ivuxolimab in advanced cancers. Assay: immunoSEQ multiplex PCR; the TCRdb copy retains only in-frame clones and omits some. The profile shows approximately 74,000 clones, about three quarters of them singletons. The starting material was CD4+ or CD8+ T cells sorted from blood, obtained in a trial of the OX40 agonist ivuxolimab. The receptor set was obtained from an adult with an advanced solid tumor such as melanoma, head and neck, liver or kidney cancer.

This clone was picked up a small number of times. The chain employs TRBV19 and TRBJ1-3; 7 bases map to TRBD1. The CDR3 runs to 14 residues. Germline CDR1 reads LNHDA; CDR2 reads SQIVND (reference sequence). V gave up 7 bases and J gave up 7 bases; unmatched junction bases: 10. The CDR3 reads CASTPSGRGNTIYF. In nucleotides, the CDR3 is TGTGCCAGTACCCCCTCAGGCAGGGGGAACACCATATATTTT.

This clone appeared a few times. The gene calls are TRBV7-3 and TRBJ1-6; D perhaps matches TRBD1 (6 bases). The CDR3 is 14 residues long. The germline V gene has CDR1 SGHTA and CDR2 FQGTGA. V lost 1 base and J 8 bases, leaving 9 bases between the germline ends. CDR3 nucleotides: TGTGCCAGCAGCTTAATGGGGGCTGATTCACCCCTCCACTTT. This sequence encodes CASSLMGADSPLHF. Full variable domain (rest looked up from reference TRBV7-3 and TRBJ1-6): GAGVSQTPSNKVTEKGKYVELRCDPISGHTALYWYRQSLGQGPEFLIYFQGTGAADDSGLPNDRFFAVRPEGSVSTLKIQRTERGDSAVYLCASSLMGADSPLHFGNGTRLTVT.

A few counts support this clone. The rearrangement joins TRBV7-9 to TRBJ1-2; D may be TRBD1 (6 bases). In germline, CDR1 is SEHNR, CDR2 FQNEAQ (reference sequence). V lost 5 bases, J lost 2 bases, and 9 bases lay in between. There are 13 residues in the CDR3. Here the CDR3 DNA reads TGTGCCAGCAGCGTGGGACAAAACTATGGCTACACCTTC. Its protein product is CASSVGQNYGYTF.

The V and J genes are TRBV7-8 and TRBJ1-4; 8 bases map to TRBD1. The V and J ends lost 1 base and 7 bases, in that order; junction bases with no gene match: 2. This CDR3 contains 14 residues. CDR1 is SGHVS and CDR2 is FQNEAQ in the germline V gene. The CDR3 spells CASSLGTGTEKLFF. The CDR3, as DNA: TGTGCCAGCAGCTTAGGGACAGGGACTGAAAAACTGTTTTTT.

CDR3 DNA sequence: TGCGCCAGCAGCCGGGACAGCAACTCTGGAAACACCATATATTTT. Translating it yields CASSRDSNSGNTIYF. The chain links TRBV4-1 to TRBJ1-3, with 7 bases identical to TRBD1. V lost 4 bases, J lost 0 bases, and 3 bases stayed unmatched. This CDR3 is built from 15 residues. The V gene's germline CDR1 is MGHRA and CDR2 YSYEKL.

This clone was recorded once. The DNA for the CDR3 is TGTGCCAGCAGTTTAGGCCGACCGAACGAGCAGTACTTC. Amino acids: CASSLGRPNEQYF. The chain couples TRBV28 to TRBJ2-7, with unresolved D. This CDR3 spans 13 amino acids. Germline values: CDR1 MDHEN, CDR2 SYDVKM. Trimming shortened V by 2 bases and J by 5 bases, and 10 bases separated the two germline ends.

The gene calls are TRBV5-1 and TRBJ2-2; TRBD1 aligns across 7 bases. The V segment lost 3 bases and the J segment 5 bases; nucleotides outside the gene matches: 7. The CDR3 contains 15 residues. Looked up from germline, CDR1 is SGHRS and CDR2 is YFSETQ. The CDR3, as DNA: TGCGCCAGCAGCTCCCTCGGGACAGATACCGGGGAGCTGTTTTTT. Translating gives CASSSLGTDTGELFF. The whole variable domain, filled in from reference TRBV5-1 and TRBJ2-2, reads KAGVTQTPRYLIKTRGQQVTLSCSPISGHRSVSWYQQTPGQGLQFLFEYFSETQRNKGNFPGRFSGRQFSNSRSEMNVSTLELGDSALYLCASSSLGTDTGELFFGEGSRLTVL.

The chain combines TRBV19 with TRBJ1-2; unclear D gene. Looked up from germline, CDR1 is LNHDA and CDR2 is SQIVND (reference sequence). This CDR3 spans 14 amino acids. V was shortened by 7 bases and J by 4 bases, with 16 bases between the two germline ends. DNA of the CDR3: TGTGCCAGTACAAGGGAGTTGGGAATCTATGGCTACACCTTC. Protein: CASTRELGIYGYTF.

The chain is built from TRBV9 and TRBJ2-3; 14 bases map to TRBD2. In germline, CDR1 is SGDLS, CDR2 YYNGEE. V was pared by 0 bases and J by 4 bases, with 10 bases of the junction left unmatched. CDR3 length: 19 amino acids. The CDR3 region is CASSVGGLAGELFPDTQYF. DNA of the CDR3: TGTGCCAGCAGCGTAGGGGGACTAGCGGGAGAACTATTCCCAGATACGCAGTATTTT. Looking up the rest from reference TRBV9 and TRBJ2-3 gives the full variable domain: DSGVTQTPKHLITATGQRVTLRCSPRSGDLSVYWYQQSLDQGLQFLIQYYNGEERAKGNILERFSAQQFPDLHSELNLSSLELGDSALYFCASSVGGLAGELFPDTQYFGPGTRLTVL.

The genes are TRBV7-2 and TRBJ1-6; no clear D gene. The germline gives CDR1 SGHTA, CDR2 FQGNSA. Trimming removed 0 bases at V and 8 bases at J, with 14 bases between. This CDR3 has 16 residues. Here the CDR3 DNA reads TGTGCCAGCAGCTTAGCGGCAGGCCGATGGGATTCACCCCTCCACTTT. It is translated as CASSLAAGRWDSPLHF.

V gene TRBV2 combines with J gene TRBJ2-2; 10 nucleotides match TRBD1. The germline gives CDR1 SNHLY, CDR2 FYNNEI. With V trimmed by 8 bases and J by 5 bases, 8 bases remained unmatched. This CDR3 has 15 residues. CDR3 amino acids: CASPRTGGGTGELFF. Written as DNA, the CDR3 is TGTGCCAGCCCTAGGACAGGGGGAGGGACCGGGGAGCTGTTTTTT.

This rearrangement joins TRBV30 to TRBJ1-5; D unresolved. With 0 bases removed from V and 4 bases from J, the gap between germline ends came to 10 bases. Germline V gene sequence: CDR1 GTSNPN, CDR2 SVGIG (reference sequence). This CDR3 is 14 amino acids long. The CDR3 loop reads CAWSVFSSNQPQHF. The CDR3 DNA reads TGTGCCTGGAGTGTCTTTAGCTCAAATCAGCCCCAGCATTTT.

This chain connects TRBV28 to TRBJ2-2; the D gene could be TRBD1 or TRBD2 (5 bases each). This CDR3 contains 16 residues. Trimming removed 8 bases from V and 3 bases from J, with 19 bases in between. CDR1 is MDHEN, CDR2 SYDVKM, per germline. The CDR3 spells CASFDRWGPDTGELFF. CDR3 nucleotide sequence: TGTGCCAGCTTCGACCGATGGGGACCCGACACCGGGGAGCTGTTTTTT.

This rearrangement joins TRBV28 to TRBJ1-3; D is possibly TRBD1 (5 bases). CDR1 is MDHEN and CDR2 is SYDVKM in the germline V gene. V was cut by 6 bases and J by 3 bases, with 18 bases left in between. The CDR3 has 16 amino acids. The CDR3 protein is CASSPTGTSYGNTIYF. The CDR3, as DNA: TGTGCCAGCAGCCCGACCGGGACGTCTTATGGAAACACCATATATTTT.